This TCR beta chain was documented in a study of cytomegalovirus exposure and HLA in healthy donors. The study, taken as a whole, reports: Earlier analysis found most TCR beta V segments productive about 87% or about 30% of the time. The CMV antigen specificity of a few CMV-associated chains was confirmed through in vitro analysis.

The V gene lost 2 bases and the J gene lost 1 base, with 11 bases spanning the gap. The CDR3 has 15 amino acids. CDR1 is MDHEN, CDR2 SYDVKM, per germline. This clone has a single count. Its antigen is undetermined. 13 Jbeta primers and 60 Vbeta primers were used for the PCR. Data came from immunoSEQ multiplex PCR; TCRdb stores just in-frame clones and leaves some out. The table includes some 130,000 clones, roughly 80% detected once. The sequence was obtained from a man aged 25 to 40 in good health and CMV-seronegative. The chain employs TRBV28 and TRBJ1-2; D unclear. The sequenced sample was PBMCs. The CDR3 sequence is CASSLPALINYGYTF. The CDR3 DNA is TGTGCCAGCAGTTTACCAGCACTAATTAACTATGGCTACACCTTC.